These 19 T cell receptor beta chains came from one sample sequenced in a study of T-cell reconstitution after alpha-beta-depleted transplantation in children. Unique molecular identifiers featured in how the TCRbeta library was prepared. TCRdb analysed the PCR reads with MiXCR anew, one entry per CDR3 protein. This table has some 300,000 distinct CDR3 sequences, around 9.1% appearing once. The sample here was PBMCs, taken before TCRalphabeta/CD19-depleted stem cell transplant. The receptors here all came from a boy under three years old with acute myeloid leukemia, due to receive a stem cell transplant.

This chain uses TRBV18 with TRBJ2-5; TRBD1 agrees at 7 bases. CDR1 is KGHSH and CDR2 is LQKENI in the germline V gene. This CDR3 comprises 16 residues. With 3 bases clipped from V and 3 bases from J, the junction kept 10 bases outside the gene matches. CDR3 region: CASSPEPGQRKETQYF. Written as DNA, the CDR3 is TGTGCCAGCTCACCGGAACCGGGACAGAGAAAAGAGACCCAGTACTTC.

There are many counts of this clonotype. At one end, the junction sequence differs from germline, possibly due to a read error. The rearrangement joins TRBV10-2 to TRBJ1-4; D not resolved. CDR1 and CDR2 (germline): WSHSY, SAAADI. The CDR3 covers 13 residues. CDR3 sequence: CASSDLGNGKLFF. CDR3 nucleotides: TGCGCCAGCAGTGATCTAGGGAATGGAAAACTGTTTTTT.

Ten or more counts support this clonotype. This CDR3 is CASSFRRLSGANVLTF. The CDR3 DNA follows: TGTGCCAGCAGCTTCCGCAGGCTCTCTGGGGCCAACGTCCTGACTTTC. The V gene is TRBV5-5, the J gene TRBJ2-6; D is unclear. V lost 2 bases, J lost 0 bases, and 9 bases lay in between. This CDR3 is 16 amino acids long. Germline V gene lookup returns CDR1 SGHKS and CDR2 YYEKEE (reference sequence). Full variable domain (missing parts from reference TRBV5-5 and TRBJ2-6): DAGVTQSPTHLIKTRGQQVTLRCSPISGHKSVSWYQQVLGQGPQFIFQYYEKEERGRGNFPDRFSARQFPNYSSELNVNALLLGDSALYLCASSFRRLSGANVLTFGAGSRLTVL.

This clonotype has just a few counts. The V call is TRBV11-2, the J call TRBJ2-7; TRBD2 agrees at 10 bases. Germline V CDR1 and CDR2: SGHAT, FQNNGV. V shed 4 bases, J shed 0 bases, and the junction held 12 bases outside the gene matches. The length of the CDR3 is 18 residues. For the CDR3, the DNA is TGTGCCAGCAGCTCCCAAAGCGGGAGGGCCAGTGACTCCTACGAGCAGTACTTC. Amino acids: CASSSQSGRASDSYEQYF.

This clonotype was detected many times. The CDR3 DNA reads as TGCAGCGGCCTGACAACTCCCTCTGGCGGGCAGTACTTC. It specifies CSGLTTPSGGQYF. The chain carries TRBV29-1 and TRBJ2-7; unclear D gene. CDR3 length equals 13 residues. The V gene's germline CDR1 is SQVTM and CDR2 ANQGSEA. V was shortened by 7 bases and J by 9 bases, with 22 bases between the two germline ends.

This chain uses TRBV12-3 or TRBV12-4 with TRBJ2-7, with TRBD2 as a possible D gene (7 bases). The length of the CDR3 is 14 residues. V shed 4 bases and J shed 5 bases, with 15 bases lying between them. CDR3 DNA sequence: TGTGCCAGCAGTTCGGGGGGCAGGGGCCACGAGCAGTACTTC. Amino acid sequence: CASSSGGRGHEQYF.

This clonotype was detected ten times or more. The V gene is TRBV3-1, the J gene TRBJ1-2; a weak D match, TRBD1 (5 bases). CDR1 LGHDT and CDR2 YNNKEL come from the germline V gene (reference sequence). V gave up 0 bases and J gave up 4 bases, with 18 bases separating them. The CDR3 has 17 amino acids. CDR3 residues: CASSQDSRQWGGYGYTF. For the CDR3, the DNA is TGTGCCAGCAGCCAAGATAGCCGACAGTGGGGAGGCTATGGCTACACCTTC.

The genes are TRBV29-1 and TRBJ2-5; perhaps TRBD2 as D (5 bases). CDR3 length: 15 amino acids. The germline V and J ends were trimmed by 4 bases and 0 bases, with 15 bases remaining between them. Germline V lookup: CDR1 SQVTM, CDR2 ANQGSEA. CDR3 sequence reads: CSVAGIAGYQETQYF. The CDR3, as DNA: TGCAGCGTTGCGGGGATAGCTGGGTACCAAGAGACCCAGTACTTC.

The V call is TRBV12-3 or TRBV12-4, the J call TRBJ2-2, with D perhaps TRBD1 or TRBD2 (5 bases each). Trimming took off 4 bases at V and 4 bases at J, with 16 bases between the two ends. There are 16 residues in the CDR3. The CDR3 spells CASSSVPGRITGELFF. DNA for the CDR3: TGTGCCAGCAGTTCGGTGCCGGGACGGATCACCGGGGAGCTGTTTTTT.

The chain is built from TRBV6-2 or TRBV6-3 and TRBJ2-4; a weak D match, TRBD1 (5 bases). V was trimmed by 7 bases and J by 5 bases, leaving 18 bases between them. From germline, CDR1 is MNHEY and CDR2 SVGEGT. The CDR3 is 15 amino acids. Here the CDR3 reads CASTIARQPQNIQYF. The CDR3 coding sequence is TGTGCCAGCACCATAGCACGACAGCCCCAAAACATTCAGTACTTC.

This clonotype came up many times. The chain employs TRBV6-1 and TRBJ2-1, with TRBD2 identical over 14 bases. V lost 6 bases to trimming and J lost 8 bases; unmatched junction nucleotides: 6. In germline, CDR1 is MNHNS, CDR2 SASEGT. This CDR3 has 15 amino acids. CDR3 residues: CASSLGLAGDHEQFF. CDR3 sequence (DNA): TGTGCCAGCAGCTTGGGACTAGCGGGAGATCATGAGCAGTTCTTC.

This clonotype was seen ten or more times. J is TRBJ2-1 and V is TRBV20-1; 7 bases are a match to TRBD2. Germline CDR1 is DFQATT and CDR2 is SNEGSKA (reference sequence). The CDR3 loop spans 15 amino acids. The V and J ends lost 0 bases and 9 bases, in that order; junction bases with no gene match: 11. As DNA, the CDR3 is TGCAGTGCTAGAGATGCCAGCGGGGCGGTCGGTGAGCAGTTCTTC. Protein: CSARDASGAVGEQFF.

This clonotype has a count of ten or more. This chain joins TRBV27 and TRBJ2-2; 8 bases match TRBD1. V gave up 5 bases and J gave up 2 bases; unmatched junction bases: 7. The CDR3 has 16 amino acids. The germline V gene encodes CDR1 MNHEY and CDR2 SMNVEV (reference sequence). In DNA form, the CDR3 reads TGTGCCAGCAGTCGACAGGGGCCGCTTAACACCGGGGAGCTGTTTTTT. It is translated as CASSRQGPLNTGELFF.

In its sample, this clonotype was seen many times. V usage is TRBV7-6 and J usage is TRBJ2-1; D assignment may be TRBD1 or TRBD2 (7 bases each). V dropped 5 bases and J dropped 4 bases, with 18 bases sitting between them. The CDR3 covers 16 residues. Germline V gives CDR1 SGHVS, CDR2 FNYEAQ. CDR3 region: CASSQGGKIEYNEQFF. CDR3 DNA: TGTGCCAGCAGCCAGGGGGGGAAAATTGAGTACAATGAGCAGTTCTTC.

This clonotype occurred many times. The chain is built from TRBV7-2 and TRBJ2-7; 7 bases line up with TRBD2. Germline assignment: CDR1 SGHTA and CDR2 FQGNSA. The CDR3 length is 12 residues. The junction had 7 bases not matched to a gene; V was cut back by 11 bases and J by 3 bases. The CDR3: CARRVAGYEQYF. CDR3 nucleotides: TGTGCCCGCCGGGTAGCGGGCTACGAGCAGTACTTC.

This clonotype was seen ten or more times. The J gene is TRBJ1-2, the V gene TRBV6-1, with 9 nucleotides matching TRBD1. The CDR3 runs 16 residues. Germline V gene sequence: CDR1 MNHNS, CDR2 SASEGT. V shed 5 bases, J shed 4 bases, and the junction held 11 bases outside the gene matches. The CDR3 region is CASSPNPGQGSYGYTF. The CDR3 nucleotides are TGTGCCAGCAGTCCTAACCCGGGACAGGGATCCTATGGCTACACCTTC.

A remark on this clonotype: A much larger clone is a single base away; this may be a read error. The genes are TRBV18 and TRBJ2-7; the D gene is possibly TRBD1 (5 bases). The CDR3 sequence is 14 residues long. Looked up from germline, CDR1 is KGHSH and CDR2 is LQKENI. The CDR3 spells CASSLTAPAYEHYF. In DNA form, the CDR3 reads TGTGCCAGCTCACTGACAGCCCCGGCCTACGAGCATTACTTC.

Many counts were recorded for this clonotype. The J gene is TRBJ2-5, the V gene TRBV6-2 or TRBV6-3; no clear D gene. Germline CDR1 MNHEY, CDR2 SVGEGT. The CDR3 runs 11 residues. The V end lost 7 bases, the J end lost 5 bases, and 8 bases lay between the germline ends. Written as DNA, the CDR3 is TGTGCCAGCACAAACGGGGAGACCCAGTACTTC. Translating gives CASTNGETQYF.

This clonotype came up many times. The J gene is TRBJ2-1, the V gene TRBV28; D remains unclear. V was trimmed by 4 bases and J by 9 bases, leaving 16 bases between them. Germline values: CDR1 MDHEN, CDR2 SYDVKM. The CDR3 covers 14 residues. For the CDR3, the DNA is TGTGCCAGCAGTTATCACTCAGGTAACGGTGAGCAGTTCTTC. It specifies CASSYHSGNGEQFF.